This T cell receptor (beta chain) was identified during a study of cytomegalovirus exposure and HLA in healthy donors. Primers for the PCR totalled 60 Vbeta and 13 Jbeta. TCRdb's table, derived via immunoSEQ multiplex PCR, lists solely in-frame clones and lacks some. The sample gives under 200,000 clones, over 65% of which show up once; 2% to 2.5% is in the top ten. The CDR3 runs 16 residues. Germline lookup yields CDR1 MDHEN and CDR2 SYDVKM. The trim removed 4 bases at V and 1 base at J, leaving 6 bases unmatched. This clone appeared a few times. Sequences were obtained from PBMCs. The TCR sequence derives from a man between 60 and 75 years old in good health and CMV-seronegative. The rearrangement joins TRBV28 to TRBJ2-1, with 8 bases fitting TRBD2. CDR3 in amino acids: CASSSPGGGSYNEQFF. The CDR3 nucleotides are TGTGCCAGCAGTTCCCCTGGCGGGGGGTCCTACAATGAGCAGTTCTTC.